A selection of T cell receptor beta chains follows, all from one sample in a study of blood T cells in healthy people across ages. TCRdb fed the 5' RACE reads into MiXCR, producing one record per CDR3 protein. The repertoire holds 700,000 to 850,000 distinct CDR3 sequences, with approximately 55% as singletons. Sequencing was done on a sample of blood. These TCRs come from an elderly man in good health. CDR3s include the opening cysteine and the closing phenylalanine or tryptophan. A D gene is named only where the DNA matches it firmly. A row's size may be missing; if present it is once, few, many or a size class.

. TRBJ2-1 TRBV28 . CASSPSYGGVSYNEQFF TGTGCCAGCAGCCCCTCCTACGGCGGGGTCTCCTACAATGAGCAGTTCTTC
. TRBJ1-2 TRBV7-2 once CASSLTLVWAYGYTF TGTGCCAGCAGCTTAACCTTGGTTTGGGCCTATGGCTACACCTTC
TRBD2 TRBJ2-1 TRBV7-7 . CASSSEAGGMGEQFF TGTGCCAGCAGTTCTGAGGCGGGAGGAATGGGTGAGCAGTTCTTC
. TRBJ1-2 TRBV29-1 . CSVEVIGDYGYTF TGCAGCGTTGAAGTTATTGGGGACTATGGCTACACCTTC
. TRBJ2-7 TRBV21-1 few CASSKGRHPQGTSAYEQYF TGTGCCAGCAGCAAAGGGCGACACCCCCAGGGCACGTCCGCCTACGAGCAGTACTTC
. TRBJ2-3 TRBV12-3/TRBV12-4 . CASTGTGSDTQYF TGTGCCAGCACCGGTACAGGGTCAGATACGCAGTATTTT
. TRBJ2-7 TRBV29-1 . CSASIQDYEQYF TGCAGTGCCTCCATCCAGGACTACGAGCAGTACTTC
. TRBJ2-5 TRBV7-9 . CASGLNLGQETQYF TGTGCCAGCGGCTTAAATCTGGGGCAAGAGACCCAGTACTTC
. TRBJ2-7 TRBV21-1 . CASIPGLANEQYF TGTGCCAGCATCCCGGGACTAGCGAACGAGCAGTACTTC
TRBD2 TRBJ2-7 TRBV28 . CASSLSLALAVEYF TGTGCCAGCAGTTTATCCCTCGCCCTAGCGGTAGAGTACTTC
. TRBJ2-4 TRBV20-1 . CSATPVATGWAKNIQYF TGCAGTGCTACTCCCGTCGCCACGGGTTGGGCCAAAAACATTCAGTACTTC
TRBD2 TRBJ2-7 TRBV28 . CVAWSGNGDEQYF TGTGTCGCATGGAGCGGGAACGGGGACGAGCAGTACTTC
. TRBJ2-3 TRBV20-1 few CSARDTSTDTQYF TGCAGTGCTAGAGATACCAGCACAGATACGCAGTATTTT
. TRBJ2-3 TRBV7-2 few CASSSPRGRDAYF TGTGCCAGCAGCTCCCCGCGTGGCAGAGACGCGTATTTT
TRBD1 TRBJ2-3 TRBV7-9 few CASSSGQGSRYAYF TGTGCCAGCAGCTCGGGACAGGGCTCCAGATACGCGTATTTT
TRBD2 TRBJ2-1 TRBV20-1 few CSAGSGRPTPTYNEQFF TGCAGCGCTGGCAGCGGGAGACCCACCCCAACCTACAATGAGCAGTTCTTC
. TRBJ2-7 TRBV20-1 few CSARDPTSYEQYF TGCAGTGCTAGAGATCCTACCAGCTACGAGCAGTACTTC
TRBD2 TRBJ2-1 TRBV20-1 few CSARAGREESNEQFF TGCAGTGCTAGAGCGGGGCGGGAGGAGAGCAATGAGCAGTTCTTC
TRBD2 TRBJ2-7 TRBV20-1 . CSALAGHYEQYF TGCAGTGCCCTAGCGGGGCACTACGAGCAGTACTTC
. TRBJ2-7 TRBV29-1 . CSVGVGGDPYF TGCAGCGTTGGGGTAGGGGGGGATCCGTACTTC
. TRBJ2-4 TRBV12-3/TRBV12-4 . CASSLTGALKNIQYF TGTGCCAGCAGTTTAACCGGGGCGTTAAAAAACATTCAGTACTTC
. TRBJ1-1 TRBV7-8 . CASSFSDRGTEAFF TGTGCCAGCAGCTTCTCGGACAGAGGCACTGAAGCTTTCTTT